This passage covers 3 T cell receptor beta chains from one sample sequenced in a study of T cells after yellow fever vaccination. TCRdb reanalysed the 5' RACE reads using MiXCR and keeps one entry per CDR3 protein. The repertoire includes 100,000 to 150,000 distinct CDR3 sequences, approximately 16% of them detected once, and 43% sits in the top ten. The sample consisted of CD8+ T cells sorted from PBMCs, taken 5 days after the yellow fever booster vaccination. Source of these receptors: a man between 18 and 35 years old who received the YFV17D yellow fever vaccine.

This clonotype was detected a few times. The CDR3 loop is CASSYTLLGNYGYTF. The CDR3 coding sequence is TGTGCCAGCAGTTACACCCTCCTCGGGAACTATGGCTACACCTTC. The V call is TRBV6-2 or TRBV6-3, the J call TRBJ1-2; D gene unclear. Trimming pared 2 bases from V and 2 bases from J, leaving 12 bases between. The germline CDR1 and CDR2 sequences are MNHEY and SVGEGT. The CDR3 runs 15 residues.

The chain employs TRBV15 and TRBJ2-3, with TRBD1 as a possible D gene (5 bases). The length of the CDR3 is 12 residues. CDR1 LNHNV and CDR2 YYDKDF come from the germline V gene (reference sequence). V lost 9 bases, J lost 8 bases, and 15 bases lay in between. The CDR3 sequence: CATRRGGGTQYF. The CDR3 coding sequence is TGTGCCACTCGAAGGGGCGGCGGTACGCAGTATTTT.

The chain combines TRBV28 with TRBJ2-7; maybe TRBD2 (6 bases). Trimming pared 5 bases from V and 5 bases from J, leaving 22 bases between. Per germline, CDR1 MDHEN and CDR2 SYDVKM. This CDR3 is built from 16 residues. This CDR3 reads CASSLLRADRGDEQYV. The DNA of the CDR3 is TGTGCCAGCAGTCTATTGCGTGCGGACCGCGGGGACGAGCAGTACGTC.